Following are 5 T cell receptor beta chains from one sample sequenced in a study of cytomegalovirus exposure and HLA in healthy donors. This PCR relied on a set of 60 Vbeta primers and 13 Jbeta primers. Libraries were prepared by immunoSEQ multiplex PCR; TCRdb keeps only in-frame clonotypes and omits some of them. The sample's table shows 65,000 to 80,000 clones. Specimen: PBMCs. The receptors derive from a female donor in good health and CMV-seropositive.

V usage is TRBV9 and J usage is TRBJ2-1; TRBD1 is a possible D gene (5 bases). From germline, CDR1 is SGDLS and CDR2 YYNGEE. V was pared by 0 bases and J by 4 bases, with 11 bases between. CDR3 length: 15 residues. CDR3 sequence (DNA): TGTGCCAGCAGCGTAGGGCAGGGCCCATACAATGAGCAGTTCTTC. This encodes CASSVGQGPYNEQFF. Full variable domain (outside the CDR3, taken from reference TRBV9 and TRBJ2-1): DSGVTQTPKHLITATGQRVTLRCSPRSGDLSVYWYQQSLDQGLQFLIQYYNGEERAKGNILERFSAQQFPDLHSELNLSSLELGDSALYFCASSVGQGPYNEQFFGPGTRLTVL.

The CDR3 DNA reads TGTGCCAGTAGTATACTGGGGCCCGGCTATGGCTACACCTTC. Translated: CASSILGPGYGYTF. The chain uses TRBV19 and TRBJ1-2; maybe TRBD1 (5 bases). Per germline, CDR1 LNHDA and CDR2 SQIVND (reference sequence). The V gene lost 2 bases and the J gene lost 4 bases, with 11 bases spanning the gap. The CDR3 is 14 amino acids. The variable domain in full, completed from reference TRBV19 and TRBJ1-2, reads DGGITQSPKYLFRKEGQNVTLSCEQNLNHDAMYWYRQDPGQGLRLIYYSQIVNDFQKGDIAEGYSVSREKKESFPLTVTSAQKNPTAFYLCASSILGPGYGYTFGSGTRLTVV.

The genes are TRBV4-1 and TRBJ2-6; TRBD1 might be the D (5 bases). Trimming cost V 2 bases and J 0 bases, with 14 bases left between them. Germline assignment: CDR1 MGHRA and CDR2 YSYEKL. This CDR3 region has 18 residues. In nucleotides, the CDR3 is TGCGCCAGCAGCCAAACCACAGGACGGAGCTCTGGGGCCAACGTCCTGACTTTC. Its translation: CASSQTTGRSSGANVLTF.

This chain connects TRBV6-1 to TRBJ1-2; D call uncertain. V was trimmed by 5 bases and J by 7 bases, leaving 8 bases between them. CDR1 and CDR2 from the germline V gene are MNHNS and SASEGT. The CDR3 sequence is 11 residues long. CDR3: CASSPRGGYTF. DNA of the CDR3: TGTGCCAGCAGTCCCCGAGGTGGCTACACCTTC.

The V and J genes are TRBV7-2 and TRBJ1-2; 10 nucleotides align to TRBD1. Per the germline V gene, CDR1 is SGHTA and CDR2 is FQGNSA. This CDR3 region has 14 residues. J lost 7 bases, V lost 5 bases, and 7 bases had no gene match. The CDR3 DNA sequence: TGTGCCAGCAGCCTCGACAGGGGGCAAGGTGGCTACACCTTC. Its protein is CASSLDRGQGGYTF.